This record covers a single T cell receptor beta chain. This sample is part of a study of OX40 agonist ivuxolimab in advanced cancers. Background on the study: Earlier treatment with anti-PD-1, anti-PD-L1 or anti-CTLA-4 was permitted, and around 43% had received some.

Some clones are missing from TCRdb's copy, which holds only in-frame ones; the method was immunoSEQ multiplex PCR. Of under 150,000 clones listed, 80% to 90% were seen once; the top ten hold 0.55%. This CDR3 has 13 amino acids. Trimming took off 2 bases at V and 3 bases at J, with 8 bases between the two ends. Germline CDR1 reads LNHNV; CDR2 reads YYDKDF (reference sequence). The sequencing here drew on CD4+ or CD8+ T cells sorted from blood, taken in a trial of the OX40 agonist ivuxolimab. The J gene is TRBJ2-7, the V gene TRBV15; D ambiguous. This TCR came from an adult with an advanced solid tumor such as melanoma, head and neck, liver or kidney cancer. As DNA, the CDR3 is TGTGCCACCAGCAGAAAGGACGGCTACGAGCAGTACTTC. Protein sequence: CATSRKDGYEQYF.